Listed below are T cell receptor beta chains from one sample, sequenced in a study of T cells in Graves' hyperthyroidism and ophthalmopathy. One entry per CDR3 protein, called by TCRdb with MiXCR from the multiplex PCR reads. The data contain approximately 740,000 distinct CDR3 sequences, around 13% of them seen just once; the ten biggest clones take up 10% to 13%. Material: blood. These receptors all stem from a woman aged 18-30 years with Graves' hyperthyroidism. CDR3s include the opening cysteine and the closing phenylalanine or tryptophan. A D gene is named only where the DNA matches it firmly. Rows may omit the clone size; those that give it use once, few, many or a size class.

clone size	V gene	D gene	CDR3 length	J gene	CDR3 protein	CDR3 DNA
few	TRBV5-4	TRBD2	15	TRBJ2-7	CASSLSGTRAYEQYF	TGTGCCAGCAGCTTGTCCGGGACTAGGGCCTACGAGCAGTACTTC
-	TRBV6-1	-	14	TRBJ1-1	CASSPGGPNTEAFF	TGTGCCAGCAGCCCGGGTGGACCTAACACTGAAGCTTTCTTT
few	TRBV10-3	TRBD2	20	TRBJ2-4	CATRGGGLAGGLGAKNIQYF	TGTGCCACCCGCGGGGGGGGACTAGCGGGAGGGCTTGGAGCCAAAAACATTCAGTACTTC
-	TRBV29-1	TRBD2	14	TRBJ2-7	CSVEGPSGRDEQYF	TGCAGCGTTGAAGGGCCCAGCGGGAGGGACGAGCAGTACTTC
few	TRBV4-1	-	16	TRBJ2-1	CASSQTTGHLGDEQFF	TGCGCCAGCAGCCAAACAACGGGACACCTTGGGGATGAGCAGTTCTTC
many	TRBV10-3	TRBD2	20	TRBJ2-3	CAISGWVGPPVAGGPVTQYF	TGTGCCATCAGTGGATGGGTCGGCCCACCTGTAGCGGGAGGGCCTGTTACGCAGTATTTT
many	TRBV12-5	TRBD2	18	TRBJ2-1	CASGLVTSGKSSYNEQFF	TGTGCTAGTGGTTTGGTGACTAGCGGTAAAAGCTCCTACAATGAGCAGTTCTTC
-	TRBV19	TRBD2	15	TRBJ2-7	CASSISSGNSYEQYF	TGTGCCAGTAGTATATCTAGCGGGAATTCCTACGAGCAGTACTTC
-	TRBV18	-	12	TRBJ2-3	CASSPDSDTQYF	TGTGCCAGCTCACCAGACTCAGATACGCAGTATTTT
many	TRBV11-2	TRBD2	15	TRBJ2-1	CASSLEPASGSEQFF	TGTGCCAGCAGCTTAGAGCCCGCTAGCGGGAGTGAGCAGTTCTTC
-	TRBV6-1	-	13	TRBJ1-1	CASSDKSLTEAFF	TGTGCCAGCAGTGACAAGAGCCTAACTGAAGCTTTCTTT
-	TRBV28	-	16	TRBJ2-2	CASTPNGAGNTGELFF	TGTGCCAGCACCCCAAACGGGGCGGGGAACACCGGGGAGCTGTTTTTT
many	TRBV7-9	TRBD1	16	TRBJ1-2	CASSLGAGGDSYGYTF	TGTGCCAGCAGCTTAGGTGCCGGGGGGGACAGCTATGGCTACACCTTC
-	TRBV5-5	-	14	TRBJ1-3	CASSQLLGGNTIYF	TGTGCCAGCAGCCAACTGTTGGGAGGAAACACCATATATTTT
few	TRBV11-3	TRBD2	16	TRBJ2-5	CASSSWTSGSLETQYF	TGTGCCAGCAGCTCTTGGACTAGCGGGAGCTTGGAGACCCAGTACTTC
-	TRBV7-9	-	12	TRBJ2-7	CASSLPASEQYF	TGTGCCAGCAGCTTACCGGCGAGCGAGCAGTACTTC
many	TRBV3-1	-	14	TRBJ2-7	CASSLQRGGYEQYF	TGTGCCAGCAGCCTTCAAAGGGGGGGCTACGAGCAGTACTTC
-	TRBV24-1	-	13	TRBJ2-1	CATSDLEQGEQFF	TGTGCCACCAGTGATTTGGAGCAGGGGGAGCAGTTCTTC
many	TRBV30	TRBD1	15	TRBJ2-7	CAWSSQGALCCEQYF	TGTGCCTGGAGTTCCCAGGGGGCACTGTGTTGCGAGCAGTACTTC
few	TRBV3-1	TRBD1	15	TRBJ1-1	CASTDTGASNTEAFF	TGTGCCAGCACCGATACAGGGGCCTCGAACACTGAAGCTTTCTTT
-	TRBV3-1	TRBD2	15	TRBJ2-7	CASSLRTSGKYEQYF	TGTGCCAGCAGCCTTCGGACTAGCGGCAAATACGAGCAGTACTTC
-	TRBV29-1	-	13	TRBJ2-7	CSGGSSASYEQYF	TGCAGCGGGGGGTCTTCAGCGTCCTACGAGCAGTACTTC
many	TRBV30	TRBD1	15	TRBJ2-1	CAWGDGQGSYNEQFF	TGTGCCTGGGGTGACGGACAGGGCTCCTACAATGAGCAGTTCTTC
many	TRBV28	-	17	TRBJ2-7	CASSFAPGAGISYEQYF	TGTGCCAGCAGTTTTGCCCCCGGGGCAGGGATCTCCTACGAGCAGTACTTC
many	TRBV11-3	-	13	TRBJ1-2	CASSFAGGYGYTF	TGTGCCAGCAGCTTCGCCGGGGGTTATGGCTACACCTTC
many	TRBV6-1	-	15	TRBJ2-5	CASTMGRPYQETQYF	TGTGCCAGCACCATGGGCCGGCCTTACCAAGAGACCCAGTACTTC
-	TRBV30	-	9	TRBJ2-7	CACGREQYF	TGTGCCTGCGGACGGGAGCAGTACTTC
-	TRBV6-5	-	17	TRBJ2-7	CASSSPSGEDSMNEQYF	TGTGCCAGCAGTTCCCCCTCGGGGGAGGACTCTATGAATGAGCAGTACTTC
many	TRBV13	-	13	TRBJ2-1	CASSYRREDEQFF	TGTGCCAGCAGCTACAGAAGGGAGGATGAGCAGTTCTTC
many	TRBV11-3	TRBD2	15	TRBJ2-3	CASSLRTSDADTQYF	TGTGCCAGCAGCTTACGGACTAGCGACGCAGATACGCAGTATTTT
many	TRBV27	TRBD2	16	TRBJ2-7	CASSFLGLAGPYEQYF	TGTGCCAGCAGTTTCCTTGGACTAGCGGGACCATACGAGCAGTACTTC
many	TRBV15	-	13	TRBJ1-2	CATSRGDSYGYTF	TGTGCCACCAGCAGAGGCGACAGCTATGGCTACACCTTC
-	TRBV7-9	TRBD1	13	TRBJ1-4	CATVLGTGEKLFF	TGTGCCACCGTACTAGGGACAGGCGAAAAACTGTTTTTT
-	TRBV12-5	-	14	TRBJ2-7	CASGLGEPPYEQYF	TGTGCTAGTGGTTTGGGGGAGCCCCCCTACGAGCAGTACTTC
-	TRBV7-9	-	16	TRBJ2-2	CASSPSRAMGTGELFF	TGTGCCAGCAGCCCCTCTAGGGCGATGGGGACCGGGGAGCTGTTTTTT
-	TRBV29-1	-	16	TRBJ2-7	CSVLFVRTDDPYEQYF	TGCAGCGTTCTGTTTGTGAGGACGGACGATCCCTACGAGCAGTACTTC
-	TRBV5-1	TRBD2	18	TRBJ2-3	CASSLELGTGGRIATQYF	TGCGCCAGCAGCTTGGAACTTGGGACGGGCGGGAGGATTGCCACGCAGTATTTT
many	TRBV20-1	-	15	TRBJ1-2	CSALLEAGKGYGYTF	TGCAGTGCCCTCCTCGAGGCAGGGAAAGGCTATGGCTACACCTTC
many	TRBV20-1	-	16	TRBJ1-3	CSARDGQGTSGNTIYF	TGCAGTGCTAGAGACGGGCAGGGGACTTCTGGAAACACCATATATTTT
few	TRBV7-2	-	14	TRBJ2-7	CASSLTLRGREQYF	TGTGCCAGCAGCCTAACCCTCCGGGGTCGCGAGCAGTACTTC
-	TRBV29-1	TRBD1	12	TRBJ2-7	CSVQGLTYEQYF	TGCAGCGTACAGGGGCTGACCTACGAGCAGTACTTC
many	TRBV20-1	-	14	TRBJ2-7	CSARDNRASYEQYF	TGCAGTGCTAGAGATAACAGGGCCTCCTACGAGCAGTACTTC
many	TRBV30	-	16	TRBJ2-3	CAWTVPRMARADTQYF	TGTGCCTGGACGGTTCCGCGAATGGCCCGCGCAGATACGCAGTATTTT
many	TRBV6-6	-	14	TRBJ1-5	CASSYSYSNQPQHF	TGTGCCAGCAGTTACTCATATAGCAATCAGCCCCAGCATTTT
many	TRBV12-3/TRBV12-4	-	14	TRBJ1-1	CASSFEGRGTEAFF	TGTGCCAGCAGTTTCGAGGGTCGGGGGACTGAAGCTTTCTTT
many	TRBV7-2	-	12	TRBJ2-7	CASGSLSYEQYF	TGTGCCAGCGGCTCGCTCTCCTACGAGCAGTACTTC
-	TRBV7-2	TRBD1	14	TRBJ1-4	CASSLHEMGQELFF	TGTGCCAGCAGCCTACATGAAATGGGACAGGAACTGTTTTTT
-	TRBV6-2/TRBV6-3	-	13	TRBJ2-3	CASSYGPEDTQYF	TGTGCCAGCAGTTACGGACCTGAAGATACGCAGTATTTT
-	TRBV19	-	12	TRBJ2-1	CASSIVDYEQFF	TGTGCCAGTAGTATCGTTGACTATGAGCAGTTCTTC
many	TRBV30	-	14	TRBJ2-7	CAWGGPPEVYEQYF	TGTGCCTGGGGGGGGCCGCCCGAGGTCTACGAGCAGTACTTC
many	TRBV3-1	TRBD2	14	TRBJ2-5	CASSRLAGGETQYF	TGTGCCAGCAGCCGACTAGCGGGGGGGGAGACCCAGTACTTC
many	TRBV28	-	16	TRBJ2-5	CASSLLRDTLGETQYF	TGTGCCAGCAGTTTATTGCGGGACACCCTCGGGGAGACCCAGTACTTC
many	TRBV11-3	-	13	TRBJ2-7	CASSLGGRVGQYF	TGTGCCAGCAGCTTAGGCGGACGCGTGGGGCAGTACTTC
few	TRBV12-3/TRBV12-4	TRBD2	16	TRBJ2-1	CASSFGGGRGYNEQLF	TGTGCCAGCAGTTTTGGGGGCGGGAGGGGATACAATGAGCAGCTCTTC
-	TRBV28	-	16	TRBJ2-5	CASRERLLGPQETQYF	TGTGCCAGCAGGGAGCGTTTACTGGGTCCCCAAGAGACCCAGTACTTC
-	TRBV19	-	14	TRBJ1-4	CASSISSGQEKLFF	TGTGCCAGTAGTATAAGTTCGGGTCAGGAAAAACTGTTTTTT
few	TRBV6-1	TRBD1	19	TRBJ2-6	CASSEGRRTGATGANVLTF	TGTGCCAGCAGTGAAGGTAGGAGGACAGGGGCGACTGGGGCCAACGTCCTGACTTTC